What follows are 23 T cell receptor beta chains derived from one specimen sequenced in a study of control samples from healthy donors and cancer patients. TCRdb keeps only in-frame clones here, not all; method: immunoSEQ multiplex PCR. Counted here are 90,000 to 130,000 clones, approximately 82% occurring once; the ten biggest clones make up under 8.5%. The sample consisted of blood. These receptors originate from a man between 18 and 29 years old in good health.

This rearrangement joins TRBV11-2 to TRBJ2-1; 10 bases align to TRBD2. The CDR3 consists of 13 residues. The J segment lost 9 bases and the V segment lost 8 bases, leaving 7 bases of the junction unmatched. CDR1 is SGHAT, CDR2 FQNNGV, per germline. CDR3 in DNA: TGTGCCAGCGAGCGGGGGGGCTCTAGTGAGCAGTTCTTC. This translates into CASERGGSSEQFF. Supplemented by reference TRBV11-2 and TRBJ2-1, the full variable domain reads EAGVAQSPRYKIIEKRQSVAFWCNPISGHATLYWYQQILGQGPKLLIQFQNNGVVDDSQLPKDRFSAERLKGVDSTLKIQPAKLEDSAVYLCASERGGSSEQFFGPGTRLTVL.

The rearrangement joins TRBV27 to TRBJ2-2; weak D call: TRBD1 (5 bases). V lost 5 bases and J lost 0, with 7 bases in between. Germline V gene data show CDR1 as MNHEY and CDR2 as SMNVEV (reference sequence). The CDR3 is 14 amino acids. CDR3 nucleotides: TGTGCCAGCAGTAGGACAACGAACACCGGGGAGCTGTTTTTT. This sequence encodes CASSRTTNTGELFF.

The rearrangement joins TRBV18 to TRBJ2-5; D not resolved. This CDR3 spans 13 amino acids. Germline CDR1 reads KGHSH; CDR2 reads LQKENI. Deletions cut 3 bases from V and 1 base from J, with 6 bases between. CDR3 coding DNA: TGTGCCAGCTCACCCCTCGCCCAAGAGACCCAGTACTTC. Amino acid sequence: CASSPLAQETQYF.

The chain combines TRBV27 with TRBJ1-1; 7 bases agree with TRBD1. CDR1 is MNHEY and CDR2 is SMNVEV in the germline V gene (reference sequence). After removal of 2 bases from V and 6 bases from J, the junction contained 6 bases not matched to a gene. The CDR3 contains 14 residues. In nucleotides, the CDR3 is TGTGCCAGCAGTTTAGGCAGGGGGGGGGCTGAAGCTTTCTTT. Translating gives CASSLGRGGAEAFF.

The chain joins TRBV4-1 to TRBJ2-3; D not certain. Trimming pared 5 bases from V and 4 bases from J, leaving 10 bases between. Looked up from germline, CDR1 is MGHRA and CDR2 is YSYEKL. The CDR3 sequence is 13 residues long. The CDR3 DNA sequence: TGCGCCAGCAGCTCGAGACGGTCAGATACGCAGTATTTT. As protein: CASSSRRSDTQYF.

The CDR3 protein is CASSPGGLALSSYNEQFF. The DNA for the CDR3 is TGTGCCAGCTCACCAGGCGGACTAGCTTTAAGCTCCTACAATGAGCAGTTCTTC. V usage is TRBV18 and J usage is TRBJ2-1; 8 positions match TRBD2. From germline, CDR1 is KGHSH and CDR2 LQKENI. This CDR3 comprises 18 residues. V dropped 2 bases and J dropped 0; count of bases not matched to a gene: 9.

The rearrangement links TRBV7-2 to TRBJ2-3; no firm D call. V was clipped by 7 bases and J by 4 bases, with 15 bases between them. Germline assignment: CDR1 SGHTA and CDR2 FQGNSA. The CDR3 contains 14 residues. The CDR3, as DNA: TGTGCCAGCACCCGTAGGCTAGGATCAGATACGCAGTATTTT. Translation gives CASTRRLGSDTQYF.

The V gene is TRBV28, the J gene TRBJ1-2; 8 nucleotides match TRBD1. CDR3 length: 16 amino acids. Germline V gene data show CDR1 as MDHEN and CDR2 as SYDVKM. V shed 6 bases, J shed 0 bases, and the junction held 9 bases outside the gene matches. This CDR3 is CASSTRQGTANYGYTF. As DNA, the CDR3 is TGTGCCAGCAGCACAAGACAGGGGACAGCTAACTATGGCTACACCTTC.

The rearrangement uses TRBV5-8 and TRBJ1-1; the D is unclear. Trimming took off 4 bases at V and 0 bases at J, with 10 bases between the two ends. The CDR3 length is 14 residues. Germline lookup yields CDR1 SGHTS and CDR2 YDEGEE. The CDR3 nucleotides read TGTGCCAGCAGCCCCGGAGGGATGAACACTGAAGCTTTCTTT. It encodes CASSPGGMNTEAFF.

A few counts support this clone. The chain joins TRBV6-6 to TRBJ1-6, with 7 bases aligning to TRBD1. This CDR3 is 15 amino acids long. Germline V CDR1 and CDR2: MNHNY, SVGAGI (reference sequence). The junction had 7 bases not matched to a gene; V was cut back by 2 bases and J by 9 bases. CDR3 sequence: CASSYLGGGSSPLHF. DNA for the CDR3: TGTGCCAGCAGTTACCTAGGGGGCGGTAGTTCACCCCTCCACTTT.

This sequence joins TRBV3-1 (or the pseudogene TRBV3-2) and TRBJ2-5; 8 nucleotides match TRBD2. In germline, CDR1 is LGHDT, CDR2 YNNKEL (reference sequence). CDR3 length: 16 residues. V lost 5 bases and J lost 4; bases outside the gene matches: 12. The DNA of the CDR3 is TGTGCCAGCAGCTCCTGGACTAGCTTCTCAGGAGAGACCCAGTACTTC. Its translation: CASSSWTSFSGETQYF.

The rearrangement links TRBV28 to TRBJ2-1, with TRBD2 matching 8 bases. This CDR3 comprises 18 residues. The germline gives CDR1 MDHEN, CDR2 SYDVKM. J lost 6 bases, V lost 7 bases, and 20 bases had no gene match. The CDR3 region has the DNA TGTGCCAGCACCGAATGGGGGAGGTTCGGGACTAGGGGCAATGAGCAGTTCTTC. Protein product: CASTEWGRFGTRGNEQFF.

The rearrangement uses TRBV10-2 and TRBJ2-3; 7 positions agree with TRBD2. The CDR3 extends over 13 amino acids. CDR1 is WSHSY and CDR2 is SAAADI in the germline V gene. V lost 8 bases to trimming and J lost 3 bases; unmatched junction nucleotides: 5. CDR3 nucleotides: TGCGCCAGCTGGCGGGGGACGACAGATACGCAGTATTTT. Its protein product is CASWRGTTDTQYF.

The rearrangement joins TRBV5-1 to TRBJ1-5, with no clear D. CDR3 length: 15 residues. From germline, CDR1 is SGHRS and CDR2 YFSETQ. Trimming took off 3 bases at V and 0 bases at J, with 10 bases between the two ends. CDR3 nucleotide sequence: TGCGCCAGCAGCTCTCTAGGCGGTAGCAATCAGCCCCAGCATTTT. Protein product: CASSSLGGSNQPQHF.

This clone turned up a few times. The chain has TRBV27 and TRBJ1-2; D ambiguous. Trimming removed 6 bases from V and 8 bases from J, with 13 bases in between. CDR3 length: 12 amino acids. The germline V gene encodes CDR1 MNHEY and CDR2 SMNVEV (reference sequence). The CDR3, as DNA: TGTGCCAGCAGCCGGGGTTACGGGGGCTACACCTTC. This sequence encodes CASSRGYGGYTF.

J is TRBJ2-1 and V is TRBV2, with 9 bases aligning to TRBD2. Germline CDR1 SNHLY, CDR2 FYNNEI. The CDR3 contains 14 residues. The ends lost 6 bases at V and 4 bases at J; junction bases unmatched: 4. The CDR3 coding sequence is TGTGCCAGCAGGCTAGCGGGGACATACAATGAGCAGTTCTTC. Translating it yields CASRLAGTYNEQFF.

The chain employs TRBV19 and TRBJ2-2; 8 nucleotides agree with TRBD1. CDR1 LNHDA and CDR2 SQIVND come from the germline V gene (reference sequence). This CDR3 contains 13 residues. Trimming at V came to 8 bases and at J to 4 bases, leaving 3 bases not matched to a gene. CDR3 amino acids: CASGTGATGELFF. The CDR3 DNA follows: TGTGCCAGTGGGACAGGAGCCACCGGGGAGCTGTTTTTT.

This chain uses TRBV9 with TRBJ2-2; D unclear. Germline values: CDR1 SGDLS, CDR2 YYNGEE. This CDR3 contains 16 residues. Trimming cost V 4 bases and J 1 base, with 14 bases left between them. CDR3 nucleotides: TGTGCCAGCAGCCCCCGATCGCCGGTGAACACCGGGGAGCTGTTTTTT. This codes for CASSPRSPVNTGELFF.

The chain joins TRBV5-6 to TRBJ1-1; weak D call: TRBD1 (6 bases). Trimming took 3 bases from V and 8 from J, leaving 14 bases between them. CDR1 and CDR2 from the germline V gene are SGHDT and YYEEEE. This CDR3 has 13 residues. CDR3: CASSSDRSNEAFF. The CDR3, as DNA: TGTGCCAGCAGCTCAGACAGGTCTAACGAAGCTTTCTTT.

This chain links TRBV5-1 with TRBJ2-5; 8 positions match TRBD1. The V segment lost 0 bases and the J segment 3 bases; nucleotides outside the gene matches: 4. CDR1 is SGHRS and CDR2 is YFSETQ in the germline V gene. This CDR3 contains 15 residues. The CDR3 sequence: CASSLGQGRKETQYF. CDR3 sequence (DNA): TGCGCCAGCAGCTTGGGACAGGGGAGGAAAGAGACCCAGTACTTC.

The gene calls are TRBV19 and TRBJ1-5; D is unclear. The CDR3 loop spans 13 amino acids. Germline-derived CDR1 and CDR2 are LNHDA and SQIVND (reference sequence). The V and J ends lost 3 bases and 5 bases respectively, with 8 bases between them. The CDR3 DNA reads as TGTGCCAGTAGTATGATTAGGGATCAGCCCCAGCATTTT. This codes for CASSMIRDQPQHF.

V gene TRBV5-1 combines with J gene TRBJ1-2; 8 bases map to TRBD1. V was clipped by 8 bases and J by 4 bases; unmatched bases: 7. The CDR3 spans 13 residues. CDR1 SGHRS and CDR2 YFSETQ come from the germline V gene. In nucleotides, the CDR3 is TGCGCCAGTTCCCGGGACAGGTCCTATGGCTACACCTTC. This encodes CASSRDRSYGYTF.

The chain links TRBV30 to TRBJ1-3; maybe TRBD1 (5 bases). V was shortened by 1 base and J by 6 bases, with 19 bases between the two germline ends. Germline CDR1 reads GTSNPN; CDR2 reads SVGIG (reference sequence). CDR3 length equals 16 residues. The CDR3 loop reads CAWSGRGVYGENTIYF. The CDR3, as DNA: TGTGCCTGGAGTGGAAGAGGGGTATACGGGGAAAACACCATATATTTT.